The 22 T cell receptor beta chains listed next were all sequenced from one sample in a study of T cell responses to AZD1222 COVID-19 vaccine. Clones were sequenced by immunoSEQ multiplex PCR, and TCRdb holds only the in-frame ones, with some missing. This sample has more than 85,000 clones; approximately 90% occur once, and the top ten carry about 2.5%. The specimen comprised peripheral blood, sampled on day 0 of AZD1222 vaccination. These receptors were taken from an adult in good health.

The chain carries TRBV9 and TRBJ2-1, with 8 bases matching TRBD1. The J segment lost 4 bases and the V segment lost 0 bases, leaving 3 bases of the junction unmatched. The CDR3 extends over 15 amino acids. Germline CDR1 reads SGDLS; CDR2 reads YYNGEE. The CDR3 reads CASSVGTGLYNEQFF. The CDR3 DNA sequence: TGTGCCAGCAGCGTAGGGACAGGGCTATACAATGAGCAGTTCTTC.

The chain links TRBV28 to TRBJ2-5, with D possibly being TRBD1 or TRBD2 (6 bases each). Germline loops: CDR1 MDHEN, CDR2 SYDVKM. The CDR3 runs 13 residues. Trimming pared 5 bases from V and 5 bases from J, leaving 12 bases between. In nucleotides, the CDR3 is TGTGCCAGCAGTAAAGGGGGGCTGGAGACCCAGTACTTC. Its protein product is CASSKGGLETQYF.

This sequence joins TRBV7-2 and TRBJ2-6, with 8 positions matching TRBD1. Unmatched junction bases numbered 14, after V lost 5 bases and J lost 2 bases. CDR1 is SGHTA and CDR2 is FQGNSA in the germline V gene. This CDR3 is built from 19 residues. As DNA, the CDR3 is TGTGCCAGCAGCCCCCTTCGACAGGGGATTTTAGCTGGGGCCAACGTCCTGACTTTC. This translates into CASSPLRQGILAGANVLTF.

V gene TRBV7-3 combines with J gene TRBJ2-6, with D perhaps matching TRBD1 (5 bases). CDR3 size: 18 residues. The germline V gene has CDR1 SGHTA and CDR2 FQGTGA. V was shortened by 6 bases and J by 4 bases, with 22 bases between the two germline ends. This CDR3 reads CASSPGPGYFSGANVLTF. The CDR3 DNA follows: TGTGCCAGCAGTCCCGGGCCAGGGTACTTCTCGGGGGCCAACGTCCTGACTTTC.

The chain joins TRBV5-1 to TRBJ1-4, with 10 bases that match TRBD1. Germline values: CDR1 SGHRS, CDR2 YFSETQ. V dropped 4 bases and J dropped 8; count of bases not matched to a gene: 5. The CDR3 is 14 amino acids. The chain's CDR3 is CASSLTGGEEKLFF. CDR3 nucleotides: TGCGCCAGCAGCCTGACAGGGGGCGAAGAAAAACTGTTTTTT.

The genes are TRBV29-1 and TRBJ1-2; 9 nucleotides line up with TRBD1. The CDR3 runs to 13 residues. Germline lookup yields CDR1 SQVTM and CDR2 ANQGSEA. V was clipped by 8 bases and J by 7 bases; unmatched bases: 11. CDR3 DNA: TGCAGCTGCTCCGGACAGGGGTCGATTGGCTACACCTTC. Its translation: CSCSGQGSIGYTF.

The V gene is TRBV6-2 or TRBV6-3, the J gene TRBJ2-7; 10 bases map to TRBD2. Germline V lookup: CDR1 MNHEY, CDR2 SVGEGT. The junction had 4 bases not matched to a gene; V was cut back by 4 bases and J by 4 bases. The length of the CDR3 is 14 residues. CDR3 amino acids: CASSFLAGVYEQYF. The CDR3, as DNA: TGTGCCAGCAGTTTTCTAGCGGGAGTTTACGAGCAGTACTTC.

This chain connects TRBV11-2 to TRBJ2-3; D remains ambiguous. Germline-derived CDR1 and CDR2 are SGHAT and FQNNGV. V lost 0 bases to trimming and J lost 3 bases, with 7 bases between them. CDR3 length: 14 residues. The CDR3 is CASSLDPRTDTQYF. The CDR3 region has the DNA TGTGCCAGCAGCTTAGATCCAAGAACAGATACGCAGTATTTT.

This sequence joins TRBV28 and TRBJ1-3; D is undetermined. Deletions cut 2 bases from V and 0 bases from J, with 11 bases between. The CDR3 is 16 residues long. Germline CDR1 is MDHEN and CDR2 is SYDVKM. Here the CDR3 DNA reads TGTGCCAGCAGTTTAACTAACCCCTTCTCTGGAAACACCATATATTTT. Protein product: CASSLTNPFSGNTIYF.

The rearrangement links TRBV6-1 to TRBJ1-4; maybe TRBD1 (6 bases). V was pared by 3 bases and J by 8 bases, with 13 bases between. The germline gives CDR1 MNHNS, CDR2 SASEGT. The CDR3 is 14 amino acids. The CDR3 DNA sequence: TGTGCCAGCAGTGACAGGGGAAGTATCGAAAAACTGTTTTTT. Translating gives CASSDRGSIEKLFF.

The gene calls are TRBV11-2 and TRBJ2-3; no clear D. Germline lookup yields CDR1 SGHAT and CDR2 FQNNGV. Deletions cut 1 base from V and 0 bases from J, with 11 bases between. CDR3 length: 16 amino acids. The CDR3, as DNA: TGTGCCAGCAGCTTAGGCTTTGGTACTAGCACAGATACGCAGTATTTT. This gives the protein CASSLGFGTSTDTQYF.

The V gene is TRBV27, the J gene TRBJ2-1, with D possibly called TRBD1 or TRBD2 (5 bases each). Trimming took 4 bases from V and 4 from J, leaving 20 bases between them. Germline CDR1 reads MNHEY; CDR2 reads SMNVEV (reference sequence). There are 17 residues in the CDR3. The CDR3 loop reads CASSSQWTPEGYNEQFF. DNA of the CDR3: TGTGCCAGCAGTTCCCAGTGGACCCCCGAGGGGTACAATGAGCAGTTCTTC.

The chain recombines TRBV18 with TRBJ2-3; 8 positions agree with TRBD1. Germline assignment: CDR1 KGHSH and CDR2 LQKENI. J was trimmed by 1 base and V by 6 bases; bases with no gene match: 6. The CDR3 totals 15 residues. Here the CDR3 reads CASSPQGAGTDTQYF. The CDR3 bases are TGTGCCAGCTCTCCCCAGGGGGCAGGCACAGATACGCAGTATTTT.

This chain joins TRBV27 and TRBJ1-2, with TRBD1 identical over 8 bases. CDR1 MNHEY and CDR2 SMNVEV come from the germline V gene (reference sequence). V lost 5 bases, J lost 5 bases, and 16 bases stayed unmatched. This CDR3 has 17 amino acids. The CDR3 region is CASSITGQGPPLYGYTF. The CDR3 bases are TGTGCCAGCAGTATCACAGGACAGGGACCCCCTCTATATGGCTACACCTTC.

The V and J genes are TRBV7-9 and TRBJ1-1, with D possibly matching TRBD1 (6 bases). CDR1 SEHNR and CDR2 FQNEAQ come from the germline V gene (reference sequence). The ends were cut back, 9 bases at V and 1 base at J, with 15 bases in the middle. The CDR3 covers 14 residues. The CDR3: CASRDKSSNTEAFF. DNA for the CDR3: TGTGCCAGTCGGGACAAGAGCTCGAACACTGAAGCTTTCTTT. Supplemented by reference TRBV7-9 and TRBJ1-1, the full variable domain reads DTGVSQNPRHKITKRGQNVTFRCDPISEHNRLYWYRQTLGQGPEFLTYFQNEAQLEKSRLLSDRFSAERPKGSFSTLEIQRTEQGDSAMYLCASRDKSSNTEAFFGQGTRLTVV.

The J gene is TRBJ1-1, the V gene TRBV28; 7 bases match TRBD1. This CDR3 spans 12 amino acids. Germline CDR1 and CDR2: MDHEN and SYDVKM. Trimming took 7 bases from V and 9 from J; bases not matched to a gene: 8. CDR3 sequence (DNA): TGTGCCAGCACCCTGACAGGGAGTAAAGCTTTCTTT. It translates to CASTLTGSKAFF.

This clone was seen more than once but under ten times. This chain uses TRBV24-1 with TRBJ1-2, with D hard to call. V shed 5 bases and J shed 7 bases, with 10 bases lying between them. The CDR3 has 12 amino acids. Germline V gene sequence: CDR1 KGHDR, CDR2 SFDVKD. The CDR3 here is CATSGESAGYTF. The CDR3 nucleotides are TGTGCCACCAGTGGCGAAAGCGCTGGCTACACCTTC.

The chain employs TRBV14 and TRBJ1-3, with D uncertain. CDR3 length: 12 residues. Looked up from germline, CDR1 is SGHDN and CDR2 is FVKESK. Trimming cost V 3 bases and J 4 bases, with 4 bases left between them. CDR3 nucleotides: TGTGCCAGCAGCCAGGGAGGAAACACCATATATTTT. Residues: CASSQGGNTIYF. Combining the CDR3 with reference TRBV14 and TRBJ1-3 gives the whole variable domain EAGVTQFPSHSVIEKGQTVTLRCDPISGHDNLYWYRRVMGKEIKFLLHFVKESKQDESGMPNNRFLAERTGGTYSTLKVQPAELEDSGVYFCASSQGGNTIYFGEGSWLTVV.

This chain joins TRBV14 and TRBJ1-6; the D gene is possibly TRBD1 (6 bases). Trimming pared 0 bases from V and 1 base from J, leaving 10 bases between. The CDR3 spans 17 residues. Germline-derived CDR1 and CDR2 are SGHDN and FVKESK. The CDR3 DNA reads TGTGCCAGCAGCCAAGACAGGGGTATTTCCTATAATTCACCCCTCCACTTT. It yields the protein CASSQDRGISYNSPLHF.

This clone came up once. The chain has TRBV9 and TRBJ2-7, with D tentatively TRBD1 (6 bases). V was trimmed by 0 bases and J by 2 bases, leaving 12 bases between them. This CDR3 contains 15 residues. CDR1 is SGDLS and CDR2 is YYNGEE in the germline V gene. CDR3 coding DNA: TGTGCCAGCAGCGTAGGGGGACATACCACCTACGAGCAGTACTTC. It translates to CASSVGGHTTYEQYF. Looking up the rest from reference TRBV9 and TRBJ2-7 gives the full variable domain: DSGVTQTPKHLITATGQRVTLRCSPRSGDLSVYWYQQSLDQGLQFLIQYYNGEERAKGNILERFSAQQFPDLHSELNLSSLELGDSALYFCASSVGGHTTYEQYFGPGTRLTVT.

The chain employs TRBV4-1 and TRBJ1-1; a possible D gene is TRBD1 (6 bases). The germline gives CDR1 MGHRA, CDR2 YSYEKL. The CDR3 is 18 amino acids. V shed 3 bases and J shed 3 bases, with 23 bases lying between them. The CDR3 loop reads CASSQRGGGRPADTEAFF. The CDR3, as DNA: TGCGCCAGCAGCCAGAGGGGGGGTGGGCGGCCGGCGGACACTGAAGCTTTCTTT.

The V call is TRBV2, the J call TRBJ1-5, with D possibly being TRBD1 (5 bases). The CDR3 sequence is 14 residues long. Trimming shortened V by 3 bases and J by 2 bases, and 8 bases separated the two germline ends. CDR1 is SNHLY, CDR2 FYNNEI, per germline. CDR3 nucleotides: TGTGCCAGCAGTGACCAGGGAGGCAATCAGCCCCAGCATTTT. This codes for CASSDQGGNQPQHF.